Detailed here is one T cell receptor (beta chain). Its antigen is not identified. Researchers ran the PCR with 60 Vbeta and 13 Jbeta primers. The method was immunoSEQ multiplex PCR; TCRdb's version includes in-frame clones alone and lacks a portion of them. The sample consists of 190,000 or so clones, approximately 85% of them appearing once. The V gene lost 5 bases and the J gene lost 0 bases, with 20 bases spanning the gap. The germline CDR1 and CDR2 sequences are SEHNR and FQNEAQ (reference sequence). This CDR3 contains 18 residues. The data stem from a study of cytomegalovirus exposure and HLA in healthy donors. About the study: In a previous analysis, 110 million or so unique TCR beta sequences were found from some 200 million T cells. Some 85 million unique TCRs, all from HLA-typed donors, were included in an early release of the data. Study outcomes and limitations: Most likely, a cluster of highly shared sequence variants arose as a sequencing artifact.

Source material: PBMCs. The V gene is TRBV7-9, the J gene TRBJ2-1, with D perhaps TRBD2 (6 bases). The receptor comes from a woman in her forties or fifties in good health and CMV-seropositive. CDR3 sequence (DNA): TGTGCCAGCAGCAAAAACCGACTAGACTCTTTCTCCTACAATGAGCAGTTCTTC. Its translation: CASSKNRLDSFSYNEQFF.